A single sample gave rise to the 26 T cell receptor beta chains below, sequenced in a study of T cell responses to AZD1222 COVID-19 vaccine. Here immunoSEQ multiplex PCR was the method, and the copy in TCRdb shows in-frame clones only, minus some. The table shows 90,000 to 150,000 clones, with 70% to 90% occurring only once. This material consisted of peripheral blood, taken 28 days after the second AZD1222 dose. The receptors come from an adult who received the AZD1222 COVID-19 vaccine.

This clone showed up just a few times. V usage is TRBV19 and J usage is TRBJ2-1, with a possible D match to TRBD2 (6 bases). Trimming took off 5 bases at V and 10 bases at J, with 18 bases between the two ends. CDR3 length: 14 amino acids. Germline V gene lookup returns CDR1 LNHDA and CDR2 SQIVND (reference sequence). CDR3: CASSRGGVVSEQFF. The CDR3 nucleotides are TGTGCCAGTAGTCGGGGAGGCGTTGTCAGCGAGCAGTTCTTC. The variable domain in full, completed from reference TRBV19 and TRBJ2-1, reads DGGITQSPKYLFRKEGQNVTLSCEQNLNHDAMYWYRQDPGQGLRLIYYSQIVNDFQKGDIAEGYSVSREKKESFPLTVTSAQKNPTAFYLCASSRGGVVSEQFFGPGTRLTVL.

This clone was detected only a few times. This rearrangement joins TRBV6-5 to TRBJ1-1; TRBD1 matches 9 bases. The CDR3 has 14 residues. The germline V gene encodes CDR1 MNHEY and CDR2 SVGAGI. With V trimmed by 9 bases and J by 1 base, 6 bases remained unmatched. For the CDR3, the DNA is TGTGCCAGTATTACAGGGGGCGCGAACACTGAAGCTTTCTTT. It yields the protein CASITGGANTEAFF.

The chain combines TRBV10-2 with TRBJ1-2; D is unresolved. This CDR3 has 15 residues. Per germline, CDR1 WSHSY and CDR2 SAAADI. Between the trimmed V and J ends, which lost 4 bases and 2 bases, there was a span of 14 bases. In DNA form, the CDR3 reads TGCGCCAGCAGTGCCCGAGAGGAGGCGAACTATGGCTACACCTTC. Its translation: CASSAREEANYGYTF.

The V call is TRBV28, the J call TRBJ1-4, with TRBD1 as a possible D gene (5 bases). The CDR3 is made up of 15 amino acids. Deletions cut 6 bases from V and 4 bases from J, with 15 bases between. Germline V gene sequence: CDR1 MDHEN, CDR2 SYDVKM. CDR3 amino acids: CASSPGTSFNEKLFF. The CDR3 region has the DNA TGTGCCAGCAGCCCCGGGACGTCATTTAATGAAAAACTGTTTTTT.

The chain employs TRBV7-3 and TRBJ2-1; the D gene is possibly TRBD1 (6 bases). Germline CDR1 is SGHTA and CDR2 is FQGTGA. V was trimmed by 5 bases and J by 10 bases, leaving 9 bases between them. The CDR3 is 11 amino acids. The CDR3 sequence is CASSLGQEQFF. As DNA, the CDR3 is TGTGCCAGCAGCCTTGGACAGGAGCAGTTCTTC.

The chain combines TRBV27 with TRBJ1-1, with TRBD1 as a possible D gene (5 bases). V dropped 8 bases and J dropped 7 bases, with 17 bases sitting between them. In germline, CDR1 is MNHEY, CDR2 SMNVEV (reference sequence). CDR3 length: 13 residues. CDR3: CASSRTSTYEAFF. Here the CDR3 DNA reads TGTGCCAGCTCCCGGACATCAACTTATGAAGCTTTCTTT.

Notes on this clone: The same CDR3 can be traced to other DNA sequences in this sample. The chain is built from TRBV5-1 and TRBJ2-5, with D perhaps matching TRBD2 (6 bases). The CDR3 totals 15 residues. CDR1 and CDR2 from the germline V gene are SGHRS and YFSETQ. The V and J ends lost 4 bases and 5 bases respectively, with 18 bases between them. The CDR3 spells CASSPGGREEETQYF. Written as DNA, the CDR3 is TGCGCCAGCAGCCCCGGGGGACGGGAAGAGGAGACCCAGTACTTC. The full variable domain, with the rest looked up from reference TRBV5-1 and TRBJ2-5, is KAGVTQTPRYLIKTRGQQVTLSCSPISGHRSVSWYQQTPGQGLQFLFEYFSETQRNKGNFPGRFSGRQFSNSRSEMNVSTLELGDSALYLCASSPGGREEETQYFGPGTRLLVL.

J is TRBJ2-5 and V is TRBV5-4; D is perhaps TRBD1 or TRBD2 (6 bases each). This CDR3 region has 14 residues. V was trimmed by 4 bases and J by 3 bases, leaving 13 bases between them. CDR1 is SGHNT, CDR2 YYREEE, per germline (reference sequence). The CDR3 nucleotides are TGTGCCAGCAGCCGTACCGGGGGCAAAGAGACCCAGTACTTC. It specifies CASSRTGGKETQYF.

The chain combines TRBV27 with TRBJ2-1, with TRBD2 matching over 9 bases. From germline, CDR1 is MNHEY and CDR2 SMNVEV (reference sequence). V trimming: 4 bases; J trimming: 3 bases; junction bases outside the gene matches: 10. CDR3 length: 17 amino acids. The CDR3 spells CASSSPVLAGFYNEQFF. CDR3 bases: TGTGCCAGCAGTTCGCCAGTACTAGCGGGTTTCTACAATGAGCAGTTCTTC.

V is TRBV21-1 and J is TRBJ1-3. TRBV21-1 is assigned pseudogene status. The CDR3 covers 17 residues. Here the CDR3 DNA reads TGTGCCAGCACCAGCCAACCGACGCCTCGCTCTGGAAACACCATATATTTT. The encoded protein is CASTSQPTPRSGNTIYF.

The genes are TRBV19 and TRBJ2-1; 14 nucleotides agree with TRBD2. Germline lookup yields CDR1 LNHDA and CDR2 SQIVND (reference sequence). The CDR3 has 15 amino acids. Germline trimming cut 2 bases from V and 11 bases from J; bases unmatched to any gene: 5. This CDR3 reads CASSISTSGGAKQFF. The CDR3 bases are TGTGCCAGTAGTATATCGACTAGCGGGGGGGCAAAGCAGTTCTTC.

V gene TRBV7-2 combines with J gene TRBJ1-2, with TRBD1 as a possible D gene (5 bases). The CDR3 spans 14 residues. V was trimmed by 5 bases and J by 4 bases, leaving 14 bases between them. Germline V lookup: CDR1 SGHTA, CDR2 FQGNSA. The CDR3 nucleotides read TGTGCCAGCAGCACGGGACGGGTTTTCTATGGCTACACCTTC. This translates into CASSTGRVFYGYTF.

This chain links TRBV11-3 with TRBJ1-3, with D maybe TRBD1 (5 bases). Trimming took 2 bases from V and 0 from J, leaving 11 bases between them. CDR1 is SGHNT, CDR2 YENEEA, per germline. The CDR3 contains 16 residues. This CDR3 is CASSLWGLSSGNTIYF. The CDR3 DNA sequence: TGTGCCAGCAGCTTATGGGGCCTTAGCTCTGGAAACACCATATATTTT. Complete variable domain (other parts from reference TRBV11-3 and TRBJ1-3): EAGVVQSPRYKIIEKKQPVAFWCNPISGHNTLYWYLQNLGQGPELLIRYENEEAVDDSQLPKDRFSAERLKGVDSTLKIQPAELGDSAVYLCASSLWGLSSGNTIYFGEGSWLTVV.

CDR3 sequence: CASSEALVEQYF. The CDR3 DNA sequence: TGTGCCAGCAGTGAGGCACTTGTCGAGCAGTACTTC. V is TRBV11-1 and J is TRBJ2-7; D is unclear. V gave up 6 bases and J gave up 6 bases, with 12 bases separating them. Germline CDR1 is SGHAT and CDR2 is FQDESV (reference sequence). The CDR3 sequence is 12 residues long.

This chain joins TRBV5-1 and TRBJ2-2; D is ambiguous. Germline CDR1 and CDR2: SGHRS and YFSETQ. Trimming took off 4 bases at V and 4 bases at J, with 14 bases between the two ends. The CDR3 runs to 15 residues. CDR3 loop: CASSTTLTATGELFF. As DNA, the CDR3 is TGCGCCAGCAGCACAACATTAACAGCCACCGGGGAGCTGTTTTTT.

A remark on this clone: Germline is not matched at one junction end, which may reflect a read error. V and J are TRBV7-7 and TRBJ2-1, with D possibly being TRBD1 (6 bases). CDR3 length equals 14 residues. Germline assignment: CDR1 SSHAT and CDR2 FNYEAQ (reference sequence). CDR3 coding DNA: TGTGCTAGCAGCCAGGGACACCAGAACAATGAGCAGTTCTTC. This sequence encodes CASSQGHQNNEQFF.

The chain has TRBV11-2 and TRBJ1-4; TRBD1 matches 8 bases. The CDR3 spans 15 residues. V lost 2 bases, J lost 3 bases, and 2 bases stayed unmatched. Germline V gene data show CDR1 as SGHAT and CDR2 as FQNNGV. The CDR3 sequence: CASSLQGAPNEKLFF. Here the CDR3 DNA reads TGTGCCAGCAGCTTACAGGGGGCACCTAATGAAAAACTGTTTTTT.

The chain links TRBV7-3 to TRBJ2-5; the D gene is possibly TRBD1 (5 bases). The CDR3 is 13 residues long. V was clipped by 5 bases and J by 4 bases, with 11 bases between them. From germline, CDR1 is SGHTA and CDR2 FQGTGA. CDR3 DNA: TGTGCCAGCAGCATGACAGCTGGAGAGACCCAGTACTTC. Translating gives CASSMTAGETQYF. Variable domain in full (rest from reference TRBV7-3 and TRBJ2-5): GAGVSQTPSNKVTEKGKYVELRCDPISGHTALYWYRQSLGQGPEFLIYFQGTGAADDSGLPNDRFFAVRPEGSVSTLKIQRTERGDSAVYLCASSMTAGETQYFGPGTRLLVL.

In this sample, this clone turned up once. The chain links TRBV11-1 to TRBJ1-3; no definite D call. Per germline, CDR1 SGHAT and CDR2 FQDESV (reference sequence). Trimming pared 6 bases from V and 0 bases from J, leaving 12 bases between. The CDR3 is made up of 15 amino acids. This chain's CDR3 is CASRTNGYSGNTIYF. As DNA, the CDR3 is TGTGCCAGCAGAACAAACGGTTACTCTGGAAACACCATATATTTT.

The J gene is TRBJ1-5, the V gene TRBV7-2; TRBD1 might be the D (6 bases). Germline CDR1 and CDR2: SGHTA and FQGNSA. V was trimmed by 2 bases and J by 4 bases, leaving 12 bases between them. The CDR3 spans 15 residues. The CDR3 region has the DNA TGTGCCAGCAGCTTAAGCCGAACAGGGAATCAGCCCCAGCATTTT. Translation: CASSLSRTGNQPQHF.

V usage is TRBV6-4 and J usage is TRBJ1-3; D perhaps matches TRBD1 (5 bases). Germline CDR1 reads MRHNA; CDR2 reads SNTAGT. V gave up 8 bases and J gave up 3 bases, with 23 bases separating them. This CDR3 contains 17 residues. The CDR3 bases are TGTGCCAGCCAAAGGGTAGGGGCATACATCATTGGAAACACCATATATTTT. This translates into CASQRVGAYIIGNTIYF.

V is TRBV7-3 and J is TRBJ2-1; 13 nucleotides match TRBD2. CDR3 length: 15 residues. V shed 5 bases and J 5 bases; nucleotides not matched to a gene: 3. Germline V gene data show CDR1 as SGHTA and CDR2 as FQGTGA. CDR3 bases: TGTGCCAGCAGCCCGGGACTAGCGGGAAACAATGAGCAGTTCTTC. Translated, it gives CASSPGLAGNNEQFF.

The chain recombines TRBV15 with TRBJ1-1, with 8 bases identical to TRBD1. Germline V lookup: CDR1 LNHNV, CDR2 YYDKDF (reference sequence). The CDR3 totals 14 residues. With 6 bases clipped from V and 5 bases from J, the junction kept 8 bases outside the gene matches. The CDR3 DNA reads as TGTGCCACCAGAGCCACAGGGGGTTCGACTGAAGCTTTCTTT. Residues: CATRATGGSTEAFF.

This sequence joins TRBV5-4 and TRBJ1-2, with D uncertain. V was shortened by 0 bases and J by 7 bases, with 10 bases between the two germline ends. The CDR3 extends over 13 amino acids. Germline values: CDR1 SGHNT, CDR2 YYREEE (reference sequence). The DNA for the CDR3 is TGTGCCAGCAGCTTGGAAAGGGTTGGTGGCTACACCTTC. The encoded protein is CASSLERVGGYTF.

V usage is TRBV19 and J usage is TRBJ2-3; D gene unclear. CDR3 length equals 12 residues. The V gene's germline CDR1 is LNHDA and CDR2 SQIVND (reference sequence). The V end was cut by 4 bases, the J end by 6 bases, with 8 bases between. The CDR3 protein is CASSTVRDTQYF. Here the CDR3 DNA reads TGTGCCAGTAGTACTGTTCGGGATACGCAGTATTTT. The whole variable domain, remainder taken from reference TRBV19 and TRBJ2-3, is DGGITQSPKYLFRKEGQNVTLSCEQNLNHDAMYWYRQDPGQGLRLIYYSQIVNDFQKGDIAEGYSVSREKKESFPLTVTSAQKNPTAFYLCASSTVRDTQYFGPGTRLTVL.

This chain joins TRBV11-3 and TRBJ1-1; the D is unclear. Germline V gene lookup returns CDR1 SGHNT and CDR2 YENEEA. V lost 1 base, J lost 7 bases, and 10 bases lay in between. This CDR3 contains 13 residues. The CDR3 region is CASSLVAVGEAFF. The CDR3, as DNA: TGTGCCAGCAGCTTAGTGGCGGTGGGTGAAGCTTTCTTT. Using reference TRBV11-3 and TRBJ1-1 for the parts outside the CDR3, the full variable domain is EAGVVQSPRYKIIEKKQPVAFWCNPISGHNTLYWYLQNLGQGPELLIRYENEEAVDDSQLPKDRFSAERLKGVDSTLKIQPAELGDSAVYLCASSLVAVGEAFFGQGTRLTVV.